One and the same sample provided the 32 T cell receptor beta chains below, sequenced in a study of siplizumab effects on memory and regulatory T cells. The data were produced by immunoSEQ multiplex PCR, yet TCRdb's version contains in-frame clones alone and is incomplete. Here the sample spans over 60,000 clones, around 90% being singletons. The sample comprised CD8+ T cells sorted from blood. The receptors originated from a human donor in good health.

J is TRBJ2-7 and V is TRBV7-8; the D gene is possibly TRBD2 (6 bases). V was cut by 0 bases and J by 0 bases, with 15 bases left in between. This CDR3 is 17 amino acids long. Germline CDR1 SGHVS, CDR2 FQNEAQ. CDR3 DNA: TGTGCCAGCAGCTTAGCGCTGGGGCTAGCGTACTCCTACGAGCAGTACTTC. The encoded protein is CASSLALGLAYSYEQYF. Using reference TRBV7-8 and TRBJ2-7 for the parts outside the CDR3, the full variable domain is GAGVSQSPRYKVAKRGQDVALRCDPISGHVSLFWYQQALGQGPEFLTYFQNEAQLDKSGLPSDRFFAERPEGSVSTLKIQRTQQEDSAVYLCASSLALGLAYSYEQYFGPGTRLTVT.

V is TRBV11-1 and J is TRBJ2-1; D ambiguous. The ends were cut back, 5 bases at V and 5 bases at J, with 10 bases in the middle. Germline CDR1 reads SGHAT; CDR2 reads FQDESV (reference sequence). CDR3 length: 13 residues. The CDR3 spells CASSEQPHNEQFF. CDR3 sequence (DNA): TGTGCCAGCAGCGAGCAGCCCCACAATGAGCAGTTCTTC.

This rearrangement joins TRBV19 to TRBJ1-5; 10 positions match TRBD1. Germline V lookup: CDR1 LNHDA, CDR2 SQIVND (reference sequence). Losses at the gene ends were 6 bases for V and 5 bases for J; bases not matched to a gene: 7. This CDR3 is 15 amino acids long. Here the CDR3 reads CASSLGQGFDQPQHF. The CDR3, as DNA: TGTGCCAGTAGCTTGGGACAGGGGTTCGATCAGCCCCAGCATTTT.

The V and J genes are TRBV7-3 and TRBJ2-3; D uncertain. The ends were cut back, 4 bases at V and 3 bases at J, with 8 bases in the middle. The length of the CDR3 is 13 residues. Germline CDR1 SGHTA, CDR2 FQGTGA. For the CDR3, the DNA is TGTGCCAGCAGCTCCTCAGCTACAGATACGCAGTATTTT. Its protein is CASSSSATDTQYF. The variable domain in full, with the rest retrieved from reference TRBV7-3 and TRBJ2-3, is GAGVSQTPSNKVTEKGKYVELRCDPISGHTALYWYRQSLGQGPEFLIYFQGTGAADDSGLPNDRFFAVRPEGSVSTLKIQRTERGDSAVYLCASSSSATDTQYFGPGTRLTVL.

The chain employs TRBV6-6 and TRBJ2-1, with 8 nucleotides matching TRBD1. CDR3 size: 16 residues. Germline loops: CDR1 MNHNY, CDR2 SVGAGI (reference sequence). V shed 4 bases, J shed 6 bases, and the junction held 11 bases outside the gene matches. The CDR3 nucleotides read TGTGCCAGCAGTTCCACCATTAAGGGACAGGCCAATGAGCAGTTCTTC. Translated: CASSSTIKGQANEQFF.

This chain uses TRBV10-2 with TRBJ2-1; TRBD2 matches 9 bases. The J segment lost 3 bases and the V segment lost 6 bases, leaving 6 bases of the junction unmatched. Germline loops: CDR1 WSHSY, CDR2 SAAADI. The CDR3 has 15 residues. CDR3 DNA sequence: TGCGCCAGCAGAATAGCGGGAGTGATCTACAATGAGCAGTTCTTC. Translating gives CASRIAGVIYNEQFF.

This clone has just one count. This chain links TRBV6-1 with TRBJ1-2; D gene uncertain. This CDR3 region has 14 residues. V shed 1 base and J shed 2 bases, with 8 bases lying between them. Germline lookup yields CDR1 MNHNS and CDR2 SASEGT. The CDR3 DNA reads as TGTGCCAGCAGTGAAGTGGTATACAACTATGGCTACACCTTC. Translated, it gives CASSEVVYNYGYTF.

The chain links TRBV5-1 to TRBJ1-5; no reliable D call. The CDR3 spans 14 residues. Trimming took 0 bases from V and 6 from J, leaving 10 bases between them. Germline CDR1 reads SGHRS; CDR2 reads YFSETQ. As DNA, the CDR3 is TGCGCCAGCAGCTTGGATAGGGAAACTCAGCCCCAGCATTTT. Protein: CASSLDRETQPQHF.

In its sample, this clone was seen a few times. The V call is TRBV27, the J call TRBJ1-5; no definite D call. Germline assignment: CDR1 MNHEY and CDR2 SMNVEV (reference sequence). The CDR3 length is 14 residues. Deletions cut 6 bases from V and 0 bases from J, with 9 bases between. The DNA for the CDR3 is TGTGCCAGCAGCCCGGAGGATAGCAATCAGCCCCAGCATTTT. This sequence encodes CASSPEDSNQPQHF.

This chain uses TRBV7-2 with TRBJ2-7, with 9 nucleotides matching TRBD1. The CDR3 loop spans 16 amino acids. J lost 2 bases, V lost 1 base, and 6 bases had no gene match. Germline V gives CDR1 SGHTA, CDR2 FQGNSA. CDR3 bases: TGTGCCAGCAGCTTAGGGGGACAGGGCTCACCCTACGAGCAGTACTTC. Translation gives CASSLGGQGSPYEQYF. The full variable domain, rest sourced from reference TRBV7-2 and TRBJ2-7, is GAGVSQSPSNKVTEKGKDVELRCDPISGHTALYWYRQSLGQGLEFLIYFQGNSAPDKSGLPSDRFSAERTGGSVSTLTIQRTQQEDSAVYLCASSLGGQGSPYEQYFGPGTRLTVT.

This clone has a handful of counts. V usage is TRBV5-8 and J usage is TRBJ2-1; 7 bases agree with TRBD1. V lost 1 base, J lost 12 bases, and 10 bases stayed unmatched. There are 14 residues in the CDR3. Germline values: CDR1 SGHTS, CDR2 YDEGEE. The CDR3 DNA is TGTGCCAGCAGCTTGTCTGACAGGGTGGGTGTGCAGTTCTTC. Translating gives CASSLSDRVGVQFF. Combining the CDR3 with reference TRBV5-8 and TRBJ2-1 gives the whole variable domain EAGVTQSPTHLIKTRGQQATLRCSPISGHTSVYWYQQALGLGLQFLLWYDEGEERNRGNFPPRFSGRQFPNYSSELNVNALELEDSALYLCASSLSDRVGVQFFGPGTRLTVL.

The rearrangement uses TRBV7-9 and TRBJ2-1; D gene uncertain. The CDR3 is made up of 13 amino acids. CDR1 is SEHNR and CDR2 is FQNEAQ in the germline V gene (reference sequence). The V gene lost 0 bases and the J gene lost 5 bases, with 5 bases spanning the gap. CDR3 loop: CASSLAPNNEQFF. CDR3 sequence (DNA): TGTGCCAGCAGCTTAGCCCCGAACAATGAGCAGTTCTTC.

This chain links TRBV15 with TRBJ1-1, with D tentatively TRBD1 (5 bases). Trimming stripped 0 bases from V and 1 base from J, with 9 bases between. The germline V gene has CDR1 LNHNV and CDR2 YYDKDF (reference sequence). The CDR3 runs to 15 residues. CDR3 residues: CATSRERGANTEAFF. The CDR3 DNA follows: TGTGCCACCAGCAGAGAAAGGGGAGCGAACACTGAAGCTTTCTTT.

The CDR3 bases are TGTGCCAGCAGCTTAGGGGTAAACACCGGGGAGCTGTTTTTT. Translating it yields CASSLGVNTGELFF. The chain has TRBV7-7 and TRBJ2-2, with unresolved D. With 1 base removed from V and 2 bases from J, the gap between germline ends came to 5 bases. Looked up from germline, CDR1 is SSHAT and CDR2 is FNYEAQ (reference sequence). The CDR3 runs to 14 residues.

This chain uses TRBV6-6 with TRBJ2-7; 10 nucleotides line up with TRBD1. The V gene end was trimmed by 5 bases and the J gene end by 3 bases; junction bases not matched to a gene: 7. The CDR3 runs 15 residues. Germline values: CDR1 MNHNY, CDR2 SVGAGI (reference sequence). The CDR3 DNA reads TGTGCCAGCAGTAGAGGGACAGGGGAAATCTACGAGCAGTACTTC. Its translation: CASSRGTGEIYEQYF.

The CDR3 DNA reads as TGTGCCGGGGGGGCGGGAGACGCAGATACGCAGTATTTT. Protein product: CAGGAGDADTQYF. The chain has TRBV25-1 and TRBJ2-3, with D perhaps matching TRBD2 (7 bases). The ends were cut back, 11 bases at V and 4 bases at J, with 16 bases in the middle. The V gene's germline CDR1 is MGHDK and CDR2 SYGVNS. The CDR3 runs 13 residues.

This clone was recorded only once. V is TRBV7-6 and J is TRBJ1-2; D perhaps matches TRBD1 (5 bases). CDR1 and CDR2 from the germline V gene are SGHVS and FNYEAQ. V was pared by 5 bases and J by 2 bases, with 18 bases between. This CDR3 is 16 amino acids long. The DNA of the CDR3 is TGTGCCAGCAGCCCCCCGGGGGGGGTGGGGAACTATGGCTACACCTTC. Its protein is CASSPPGGVGNYGYTF.

V and J are TRBV6-6 and TRBJ1-1; D is undetermined. The V and J ends lost 3 bases and 0 bases respectively, with 5 bases between them. The CDR3 is 13 residues long. From germline, CDR1 is MNHNY and CDR2 SVGAGI (reference sequence). The CDR3 is CASSYNLNTEAFF. The CDR3 bases are TGTGCCAGCAGTTATAACCTGAACACTGAAGCTTTCTTT.

CDR3 bases: TGCGCCAGCAGCCAAGGACAGGGCAATCAGCCCCAGCATTTT. Amino acid sequence: CASSQGQGNQPQHF. This chain connects TRBV4-1 to TRBJ1-5, with a weak D call TRBD1 (6 bases). The V end was cut by 1 base, the J end by 2 bases, with 6 bases between. Germline V gene lookup returns CDR1 MGHRA and CDR2 YSYEKL. The CDR3 spans 14 residues.

The chain couples TRBV4-1 to TRBJ2-7; D is possibly TRBD1 (5 bases). Trimming took 1 base from V and 6 from J, leaving 13 bases between them. This CDR3 has 14 amino acids. Germline V gene lookup returns CDR1 MGHRA and CDR2 YSYEKL. DNA of the CDR3: TGCGCCAGCAGCCAAGTCCTGGGGCCGGGCGAGCAGTACTTC. Protein: CASSQVLGPGEQYF.

V usage is TRBV19 and J usage is TRBJ2-5; 9 bases map to TRBD2. Germline CDR1 is LNHDA and CDR2 is SQIVND (reference sequence). Trimming took 2 bases from V and 1 from J; bases not matched to a gene: 2. The CDR3 is 15 amino acids. The CDR3 DNA reads as TGTGCCAGTAGTATACTAGCGGGATCCCAAGAGACCCAGTACTTC. Translating it yields CASSILAGSQETQYF.

The chain employs TRBV18 and TRBJ2-7, with TRBD1 matching over 7 bases. The junction had 11 bases not matched to a gene; V was cut back by 4 bases and J by 5 bases. This CDR3 is built from 15 residues. Germline loops: CDR1 KGHSH, CDR2 LQKENI. CDR3 sequence (DNA): TGTGCCAGCTCACTATATCGACAGGGATCCCACGAGCAGTACTTC. This gives the protein CASSLYRQGSHEQYF. Full variable domain (remainder filled in from reference TRBV18 and TRBJ2-7): NAGVMQNPRHLVRRRGQEARLRCSPMKGHSHVYWYRQLPEEGLKFMVYLQKENIIDESGMPKERFSAEFPKEGPSILRIQQVVRGDSAAYFCASSLYRQGSHEQYFGPGTRLTVT.

The chain has TRBV6-6 and TRBJ2-7; the D is unclear. V gave up 6 bases and J gave up 3 bases, with 15 bases separating them. This CDR3 has 14 residues. The germline V gene encodes CDR1 MNHNY and CDR2 SVGAGI (reference sequence). The CDR3 coding sequence is TGTGCCAGCAGCCCGCCGGGCCTAATCTACGAGCAGTACTTC. This gives the protein CASSPPGLIYEQYF.

The rearrangement uses TRBV27 and TRBJ2-4; 11 nucleotides line up with TRBD2. Unmatched junction bases numbered 5, after V lost 4 bases and J lost 6 bases. The germline V gene encodes CDR1 MNHEY and CDR2 SMNVEV (reference sequence). The CDR3 is 15 residues long. CDR3 loop: CASSYSGGVGNIQYF. CDR3 in DNA: TGTGCCAGCAGTTATAGCGGGGGGGTGGGAAACATTCAGTACTTC.

The chain has TRBV7-9 and TRBJ2-7; 9 nucleotides agree with TRBD2. With V trimmed by 4 bases and J by 2 bases, 6 bases remained unmatched. Germline CDR1 reads SEHNR; CDR2 reads FQNEAQ (reference sequence). This CDR3 contains 15 residues. CDR3 bases: TGTGCCAGCAGCTCCAGCGGGAGGCCCGCCTACGAGCAGTACTTC. This encodes CASSSSGRPAYEQYF.

V gene TRBV6-1 combines with J gene TRBJ1-4, with D perhaps TRBD1 (6 bases). Trimming removed 3 bases at V and 0 bases at J, with 8 bases between. CDR1 is MNHNS, CDR2 SASEGT, per germline. The CDR3 is 15 amino acids. The CDR3 DNA is TGTGCCAGCAGTGACTGGACAGCAACTAATGAAAAACTGTTTTTT. It is translated as CASSDWTATNEKLFF.

This chain uses TRBV6-6 with TRBJ2-7; D is possibly TRBD2 (6 bases). From germline, CDR1 is MNHNY and CDR2 SVGAGI (reference sequence). CDR3 length: 13 residues. Between the trimmed V and J ends, which lost 0 bases and 6 bases, there was a span of 9 bases. CDR3 amino acids: CASSYSYGSEQYF. CDR3 nucleotide sequence: TGTGCCAGCAGTTACTCGTACGGGAGCGAGCAGTACTTC.

This chain links TRBV7-9 with TRBJ2-7, with D possibly TRBD2 on 6 matching bases. Trimming stripped 5 bases from V and 3 bases from J, with 11 bases between. The CDR3 loop spans 13 amino acids. The germline V gene encodes CDR1 SEHNR and CDR2 FQNEAQ (reference sequence). The CDR3 reads CASSHTGSYEQYF. CDR3 bases: TGTGCCAGCAGCCATACCGGGAGCTACGAGCAGTACTTC. The entire variable domain, with the rest obtained from reference TRBV7-9 and TRBJ2-7, is as follows: DTGVSQNPRHKITKRGQNVTFRCDPISEHNRLYWYRQTLGQGPEFLTYFQNEAQLEKSRLLSDRFSAERPKGSFSTLEIQRTEQGDSAMYLCASSHTGSYEQYFGPGTRLTVT.

The chain uses TRBV6-4 and TRBJ2-1; the match to TRBD2 covers 12 bases. From germline, CDR1 is MRHNA and CDR2 SNTAGT. The CDR3 covers 15 residues. The V segment lost 3 bases and the J segment 8 bases; nucleotides outside the gene matches: 5. CDR3 nucleotide sequence: TGTGCCAGCAGTGATTCGGCTAGCGGGAGGGATGAGCAGTTCTTC. As protein: CASSDSASGRDEQFF.

The V call is TRBV27, the J call TRBJ2-1; D remains ambiguous. CDR1 and CDR2 from the germline V gene are MNHEY and SMNVEV (reference sequence). The CDR3 totals 15 residues. Trimming shortened V by 3 bases and J by 0 bases, and 9 bases separated the two germline ends. The CDR3 nucleotides are TGTGCCAGCAGTTTTGACGGAAGCTCCTACAATGAGCAGTTCTTC. Translated: CASSFDGSSYNEQFF.

CDR3 loop: CASSRPGQPEKLFF. The CDR3, as DNA: TGTGCCAGCAGCAGACCGGGACAGCCGGAAAAACTGTTTTTT. The chain carries TRBV5-4 and TRBJ1-4; TRBD1 matches 7 bases. The CDR3 contains 14 residues. Per the germline V gene, CDR1 is SGHNT and CDR2 is YYREEE (reference sequence). The V segment lost 4 bases and the J segment 8 bases; nucleotides outside the gene matches: 8.

This rearrangement joins TRBV27 to TRBJ1-5, with a possible D match to TRBD1 (5 bases). V lost 2 bases, J lost 5 bases, and 16 bases lay in between. This CDR3 spans 16 amino acids. The germline V gene encodes CDR1 MNHEY and CDR2 SMNVEV (reference sequence). CDR3 protein: CASSLQAGTVHQPQHF. CDR3 bases: TGTGCCAGCAGTTTACAAGCAGGGACCGTTCATCAGCCCCAGCATTTT.